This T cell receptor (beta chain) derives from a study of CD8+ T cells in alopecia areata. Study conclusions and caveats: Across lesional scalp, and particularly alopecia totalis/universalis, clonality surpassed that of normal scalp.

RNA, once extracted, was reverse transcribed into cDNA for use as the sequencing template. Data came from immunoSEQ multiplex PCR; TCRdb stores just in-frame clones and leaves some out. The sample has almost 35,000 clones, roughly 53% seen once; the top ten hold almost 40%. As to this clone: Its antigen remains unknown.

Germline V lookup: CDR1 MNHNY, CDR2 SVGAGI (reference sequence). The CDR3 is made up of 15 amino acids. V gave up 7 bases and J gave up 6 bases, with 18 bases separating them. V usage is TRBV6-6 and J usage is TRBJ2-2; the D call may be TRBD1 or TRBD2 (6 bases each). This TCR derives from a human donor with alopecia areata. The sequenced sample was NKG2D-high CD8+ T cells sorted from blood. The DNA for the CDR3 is TGTGCCAGCACCCACTCTCGGAGGGGGGCCGGGGAGCTGTTTTTT. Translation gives CASTHSRRGAGELFF.